This T cell receptor beta chain derives from a study of STAT5B mutations in CD4+ large granular lymphocyte leukemia. The assay was run at survey level. Authors' analysis steps: Lowest detectable productive clonotype frequency was 2.59 x 10-5. The assay was immunoSEQ multiplex PCR, and TCRdb's table has in-frame clones only and misses some. The V and J calls and clone size come from that table; D and trimming were worked out from the DNA. The table lists tens of thousands of clones, more than 80% of them singletons. The CDR3 has 15 amino acids. V shed 3 bases and J 9 bases; nucleotides not matched to a gene: 10. Germline lookup yields CDR1 ENHRY and CDR2 SYGVKD. To note about this clone: What it binds is unknown.

Study conclusions and caveats: Data were not HLA-matched across samples. Top patient clones used TRBV06 genes more often: 8/27 versus 2/35 in controls.

The source is a human donor in good health. The genes are TRBV10-3 and TRBJ2-1; 8 bases match TRBD2. Sequencing was done on a sample of CD4+ T cells from blood buffy coats. The CDR3 spells CAISESGSWEGEQFF. The CDR3 nucleotides read TGTGCCATCAGTGAAAGCGGGAGTTGGGAAGGTGAGCAGTTCTTC.